These 17 T cell receptor beta chains share one sample of origin, sequenced in a study of CD8 T cells in Susac syndrome (dated 2019 in TCRdb). Libraries were made using the immunoSEQ multiplex PCR assay. RNA was extracted using the RNeasy kit, and roughly 0.5 to 1 ug of the RNA was reverse transcribed with random hexamers. Using fastp trimming at Q25 and MiXCR clonotype assembly, TCRdb reanalyzed the public sequencing data and kept in-frame beta chains. Rows are combined by CDR3 protein, so each entry shows the most common genes and DNA. The sample table contains approximately 190,000 distinct CDR3 sequences; only one count was recorded for roughly nine tenths of them. 0.087% of the sample is in the top ten clones. Sequenced input: CD4+ T cells from PBMCs. These receptors were taken from a human donor with Susac syndrome.

The chain joins TRBV20-1 to TRBJ2-3; 9 nucleotides align to TRBD2. The germline gives CDR1 DFQATT, CDR2 SNEGSKA (reference sequence). The CDR3 is made up of 16 amino acids. J lost 2 bases, V lost 6 bases, and 12 bases had no gene match. The chain's CDR3 is CSATGERGANTDTQYF. CDR3 DNA: TGCAGTGCAACCGGAGAGCGGGGGGCTAACACAGATACGCAGTATTTT.

The chain links TRBV12-3 or TRBV12-4 to TRBJ2-7; the D gene is possibly TRBD2 (6 bases). The CDR3 runs to 15 residues. V lost 6 bases, J lost 1 base, and 16 bases lay in between. The CDR3 protein is CASRSRRGASYEQYF. The CDR3 DNA reads TGTGCCAGCAGGTCGCGGAGGGGTGCTTCCTACGAGCAGTACTTC.

The chain combines TRBV3-1 with TRBJ1-2; weak D call: TRBD1 (5 bases). V was clipped by 0 bases and J by 3 bases, with 8 bases between them. This CDR3 contains 14 residues. The germline gives CDR1 LGHDT, CDR2 YNNKEL (reference sequence). CDR3 coding DNA: TGTGCCAGCAGCCAAGATTGGGGGGACTATGGCTACACCTTC. Amino acids: CASSQDWGDYGYTF. Based on the CDR3 plus reference TRBV3-1 and TRBJ1-2, the full variable domain is DTAVSQTPKYLVTQMGNDKSIKCEQNLGHDTMYWYKQDSKKFLKIMFSYNNKELIINETVPNRFSPKSPDKAHLNLHINSLELGDSAVYFCASSQDWGDYGYTFGSGTRLTVV.

The V gene is TRBV5-1, the J gene TRBJ2-1, with D possibly matching TRBD2 (5 bases). The CDR3 has 17 residues. Germline V lookup: CDR1 SGHRS, CDR2 YFSETQ. V was trimmed by 4 bases and J by 7 bases, leaving 24 bases between them. The CDR3 protein is CASSLVSIGLAKNEQFF. The CDR3, as DNA: TGCGCCAGCAGCCTGGTCAGTATCGGACTGGCAAAAAATGAGCAGTTCTTC.

The chain carries TRBV3-1 and TRBJ1-5, with D unclear. Germline-derived CDR1 and CDR2 are LGHDT and YNNKEL (reference sequence). V was shortened by 4 bases and J by 5 bases, with 9 bases between the two germline ends. The CDR3 length is 13 residues. The CDR3 here is CASSPTPHQPQHF. The CDR3 region has the DNA TGTGCCAGCAGCCCGACTCCGCATCAGCCCCAGCATTTT.

V usage is TRBV7-2 and J usage is TRBJ2-1; D might be TRBD1 (5 bases). CDR1 and CDR2 (germline): SGHTA, FQGNSA. The germline V and J ends were trimmed by 5 bases and 8 bases, with 19 bases remaining between them. CDR3 length equals 15 residues. Here the CDR3 DNA reads TGTGCCAGCAGCCCCCGACGTAGGGGTGGCGATGAGCAGTTCTTC. It is translated as CASSPRRRGGDEQFF.

A few counts support this clonotype. The junction departs from the called germline gene at one end, perhaps through a read error. The rearrangement uses TRBV29-1 and TRBJ1-4; a weak D match, TRBD1 (6 bases). From germline, CDR1 is SQVTM and CDR2 ANQGSEA. The CDR3 is made up of 13 amino acids. The CDR3 bases are TGCAGCGTTGCACCAGGGGTTAATGAAAAACTTTTTTTT. It translates to CSVAPGVNEKLFF.

This chain connects TRBV20-1 to TRBJ1-5, with 10 bases fitting TRBD1. Germline assignment: CDR1 DFQATT and CDR2 SNEGSKA (reference sequence). V was pared by 1 base and J by 1 base, with 4 bases of the junction left unmatched. The CDR3 totals 16 residues. CDR3 loop: CSARVRTGGSNQPQHF. In nucleotides, the CDR3 is TGCAGTGCTAGAGTCCGGACAGGGGGAAGCAATCAGCCCCAGCATTTT.

A few counts support this clonotype. The rearrangement uses TRBV5-4 and TRBJ2-1; 8 positions match TRBD2. In germline, CDR1 is SGHNT, CDR2 YYREEE (reference sequence). The CDR3 loop spans 14 amino acids. Losses at the gene ends were 5 bases for V and 3 bases for J; bases not matched to a gene: 4. The CDR3 bases are TGTGCCAGCAGGCCCGGGACTAGCTACAATGAGCAGTTCTTC. It specifies CASRPGTSYNEQFF.

The chain has TRBV20-1 and TRBJ2-1; TRBD2 agrees at 8 bases. V dropped 3 bases and J dropped 2; count of bases not matched to a gene: 9. This CDR3 contains 16 residues. Germline V CDR1 and CDR2: DFQATT, SNEGSKA (reference sequence). The CDR3 bases are TGCAGTGCTAGCGTTCGAACTAGCGGCACCTACAATGAGCAGTTCTTC. This gives the protein CSASVRTSGTYNEQFF.

This chain joins TRBV24-1 and TRBJ2-2, with TRBD1 matching 8 bases. The V gene end was trimmed by 3 bases and the J gene end by 7 bases; junction bases not matched to a gene: 6. Germline V CDR1 and CDR2: KGHDR, SFDVKD. The CDR3 extends over 15 amino acids. Written as DNA, the CDR3 is TGTGCCACCAGTGATGCAGGGGGCGGTAGCGGGGAGCTGTTTTTT. Translating it yields CATSDAGGGSGELFF.

The chain is built from TRBV7-9 and TRBJ2-1; 7 bases line up with TRBD1. V shed 5 bases and J 8 bases; nucleotides not matched to a gene: 3. CDR3 length: 12 residues. From germline, CDR1 is SEHNR and CDR2 FQNEAQ (reference sequence). Here the CDR3 DNA reads TGTGCCAGCAGCAAACAGGGGTATGAGCAGTTCTTC. Residues: CASSKQGYEQFF.

This chain links TRBV18 with TRBJ2-6, with D hard to call. The V gene's germline CDR1 is KGHSH and CDR2 LQKENI. The CDR3 is 15 residues long. The ends were cut back, 1 base at V and 0 bases at J, with 4 bases in the middle. CDR3 sequence reads: CASSPQFSGANVLTF. The CDR3 DNA follows: TGTGCCAGCTCACCACAGTTCTCTGGGGCCAACGTCCTGACTTTC.

This clonotype was detected only once. The J gene is TRBJ1-4, the V gene TRBV12-3 or TRBV12-4, with no clear D. This CDR3 is 13 amino acids long. Trimming took off 4 bases at V and 8 bases at J, with 11 bases between the two ends. The CDR3 protein is CASSYSDWEKLFF. The CDR3 region has the DNA TGTGCCAGCAGTTATTCTGATTGGGAAAAACTGTTTTTT.

The genes are TRBV7-9 and TRBJ1-1; the match to TRBD1 covers 7 bases. The CDR3 loop spans 14 amino acids. Germline V CDR1 and CDR2: SEHNR, FQNEAQ (reference sequence). Trimming cost V 2 bases and J 1 base; bases outside gene matches: 1. Here the CDR3 reads CASSLQGGNTEAFF. The CDR3 DNA reads as TGTGCCAGCAGCTTACAGGGGGGGAACACTGAAGCTTTCTTT.

This chain joins TRBV9 and TRBJ2-7; 11 positions match TRBD1. V lost 3 bases to trimming and J lost 8 bases; unmatched junction nucleotides: 4. This CDR3 is 13 amino acids long. CDR1 is SGDLS, CDR2 YYNGEE, per germline. Here the CDR3 DNA reads TGTGCCAGCAGCGCCGGGACAGGGGGTCAGCAGTACTTC. Protein sequence: CASSAGTGGQQYF.

The CDR3 DNA sequence: TGCGCCAGCAGCTCACAACAGGGTGTCACTGAAGCTTTCTTT. Translated, it gives CASSSQQGVTEAFF. This rearrangement joins TRBV5-1 to TRBJ1-1; possibly TRBD1 for D (6 bases). The CDR3 runs 14 residues. V was shortened by 3 bases and J by 4 bases, with 13 bases between the two germline ends. The germline V gene has CDR1 SGHRS and CDR2 YFSETQ.